These 8 T cell receptor beta chains originate from one sample sequenced in a study of T cells in Graves' hyperthyroidism and ophthalmopathy. From RNA transcripts, TCR beta CDR3 regions were amplified. The HTBI set primed first-round TCR CDR3 RT-PCR. From the multiplex PCR reads, TCRdb called clonotypes with MiXCR, one entry per CDR3 protein. The sample lists 500,000 to 650,000 distinct CDR3 sequences; roughly a sixth were seen once. Sequences were obtained from blood. Source of these receptors: a woman aged 18-29 years with Graves' ophthalmopathy.

The CDR3 reads CSASYPAGGTDTQYF. In nucleotides, the CDR3 is TGCAGTGCTAGTTATCCAGCGGGAGGGACAGATACGCAGTATTTT. V gene TRBV20-1 combines with J gene TRBJ2-3; 10 bases are shared with TRBD2. The CDR3 extends over 15 amino acids. The junction had 6 bases not matched to a gene; V was cut back by 3 bases and J by 3 bases. The germline V gene encodes CDR1 DFQATT and CDR2 SNEGSKA (reference sequence).

This clonotype appeared a few times. The chain carries TRBV29-1 and TRBJ2-2, with D hard to call. V lost 4 bases and J 7 bases, leaving 13 bases between the germline ends. The CDR3 consists of 13 residues. Per germline, CDR1 SQVTM and CDR2 ANQGSEA. The CDR3 sequence: CSVALGQDGELFF. CDR3 nucleotides: TGCAGCGTTGCCCTCGGGCAAGACGGGGAGCTGTTTTTT.

At least ten counts were recorded for this clonotype. The chain links TRBV20-1 to TRBJ1-5; 8 nucleotides match TRBD1. V trimming: 6 bases; J trimming: 7 bases; junction bases outside the gene matches: 8. This CDR3 has 13 amino acids. Germline V gene data show CDR1 as DFQATT and CDR2 as SNEGSKA (reference sequence). The CDR3 protein is CSATDRGDQPQHF. For the CDR3, the DNA is TGCAGTGCCACCGACAGGGGCGACCAGCCCCAGCATTTT.

Comment on this clonotype: This could be a read error, since a much larger clone is one nucleotide away. The chain is built from TRBV5-1 and TRBJ1-1, with 8 bases aligning to TRBD1. CDR1 is SGHRS and CDR2 is YFSETQ in the germline V gene. The junction had 8 bases not matched to a gene; V was cut back by 7 bases and J by 0 bases. The CDR3 totals 15 residues. The CDR3: CASGTGQELNTEAFF. CDR3 nucleotides: TGCGCCAGCGGGACAGGACAGGAGCTGAACACTGAAGCTTTCTTT.

Worth noting for this clonotype: The conserved phenylalanine or tryptophan normally closing the CDR3 is absent here, so this likely arose from a read error. The chain couples TRBV2 to TRBJ2-7, with D unresolved. The germline V gene encodes CDR1 SNHLY and CDR2 FYNNEI. The ends were cut back, 5 bases at V and 0 bases at J, with 14 bases in the middle. The length of the CDR3 is 15 residues. CDR3 nucleotide sequence: TGTGCCAGCAGTTTCGACACCGGCCGCTCCTACGAGCAGTACTTA. Translated: CASSFDTGRSYEQYL.

This clonotype was counted many times. The V and J genes are TRBV3-1 and TRBJ1-1; D may be TRBD1 (6 bases). Germline values: CDR1 LGHDT, CDR2 YNNKEL (reference sequence). This CDR3 spans 16 amino acids. Trimming took 0 bases from V and 1 from J, leaving 12 bases between them. The CDR3 DNA sequence: TGTGCCAGCAGCCAAGATTTACAGGGAGAGAACACTGAAGCTTTCTTT. This translates into CASSQDLQGENTEAFF.

At least ten counts were recorded for this clonotype. The gene calls are TRBV30 and TRBJ2-1; no clear D. In germline, CDR1 is GTSNPN, CDR2 SVGIG (reference sequence). V was clipped by 3 bases and J by 3 bases, with 18 bases between them. The CDR3 totals 16 residues. The CDR3 DNA reads TGTGCCTGGAGGGATGAGTTATCCTTAAACTACAATGAGCAGTTCTTC. It translates to CAWRDELSLNYNEQFF.

The chain recombines TRBV5-1 with TRBJ2-7; weak D call: TRBD1 (5 bases). The V and J ends lost 4 bases and 0 bases respectively, with 11 bases between them. Germline-derived CDR1 and CDR2 are SGHRS and YFSETQ. This CDR3 comprises 14 residues. CDR3 region: CASSPSTVSYEQYF. CDR3 DNA sequence: TGCGCCAGCAGCCCTTCGACAGTCTCCTACGAGCAGTACTTC. The full variable domain, its missing parts supplied by reference TRBV5-1 and TRBJ2-7, is KAGVTQTPRYLIKTRGQQVTLSCSPISGHRSVSWYQQTPGQGLQFLFEYFSETQRNKGNFPGRFSGRQFSNSRSEMNVSTLELGDSALYLCASSPSTVSYEQYFGPGTRLTVT.